These 24 T cell receptor beta chains were sequenced from one sample in a study of graft-versus-host responses after intestinal transplantation (dated by TCRdb to 2020 to 2022). The time point label, as the study defines it: cells obtained before transplantation from donor or recipient. Library creation used the immunoSEQ multiplex PCR assay. TCRdb took over this immuneACCESS table, retaining in-frame rearrangements with V and J assigned. Such tables are incomplete; in checked studies, under half of the missing clones stem from an unresolved V gene, and the remainder is unexplained. This sample gives about 21,000 clones in total; over 35% of them show up just once. The ten largest clones add up to about 1% of the sample. Sequenced material: alloreactive CD4+ T cells from a mixed lymphocyte reaction culture, taken before intestinal transplant. The cell subset or site label of this sample denotes: CFSE-low proliferating T cells sorted from roughly six-day pre-transplant mixed lymphocyte reaction (GvH or HvG direction). The receptors derive from a human patient who received an intestinal transplant.

The chain is built from TRBV10-3 and TRBJ1-2; D is possibly TRBD1 (5 bases). CDR3 length: 11 amino acids. V was cut by 8 bases and J by 5 bases, with 9 bases left in between. CDR1 and CDR2 (germline): ENHRY, SYGVKD. DNA for the CDR3: TGTGCCATCGGGGGGGTGTATGGCTACACCTTC. Amino acid sequence: CAIGGVYGYTF.

This chain uses TRBV19 with TRBJ1-1; D uncertain. Trimming shortened V by 3 bases and J by 6 bases, and 14 bases separated the two germline ends. The CDR3 has 14 amino acids. Germline values: CDR1 LNHDA, CDR2 SQIVND (reference sequence). The chain's CDR3 is CASSIPPRDSEAFF. CDR3 in DNA: TGTGCCAGTAGTATTCCCCCACGAGACTCTGAAGCTTTCTTT.

As concerns this clone: One end of the junction is discordant with germline, which a read error may explain. The genes are TRBV18 and TRBJ2-5, with TRBD2 identical over 9 bases. CDR3 length: 16 residues. Germline V gives CDR1 KGHSH, CDR2 LQKENI. The CDR3 loop is CASSPPGLASAETQYF. CDR3 in DNA: TGTGCCAGCTCCCCACCCGGACTAGCGTCTGCAGAGACCCAGTACTTC. The full variable domain, its missing parts supplied by reference TRBV18 and TRBJ2-5, is NAGVMQNPRHLVRRRGQEARLRCSPMKGHSHVYWYRQLPEEGLKFMVYLQKENIIDESGMPKERFSAEFPKEGPSILRIQQVVRGDSAAYFCASSPPGLASAETQYFGPGTRLLVL.

The rearrangement uses TRBV25-1 and TRBJ1-1, with a tentative D call TRBD1 (5 bases). Deletions cut 4 bases from V and 0 bases from J, with 15 bases between. The CDR3 is made up of 16 amino acids. Germline V gene data show CDR1 as MGHDK and CDR2 as SYGVNS. CDR3 nucleotide sequence: TGTGCCAGCAGTGGGCACTGGGGGACTATGAACACTGAAGCTTTCTTT. This codes for CASSGHWGTMNTEAFF.

The chain couples TRBV10-1 to TRBJ2-1; 8 nucleotides line up with TRBD2. Germline V gives CDR1 WNHNN, CDR2 SYGVQD (reference sequence). CDR3 length equals 17 residues. V lost 0 bases to trimming and J lost 4 bases; unmatched junction nucleotides: 8. CDR3 nucleotides: TGCGCCAGCAGTGAGTCAGGGATAGCGGGGACATACAATGAGCAGTTCTTC. Encoded protein: CASSESGIAGTYNEQFF.

This clone was observed a few times. The rearrangement joins TRBV19 to TRBJ2-1; D remains unclear. This CDR3 spans 15 amino acids. The V and J ends lost 1 base and 5 bases respectively, with 12 bases between them. Germline V lookup: CDR1 LNHDA, CDR2 SQIVND (reference sequence). CDR3 residues: CASSIGLEFHNEQFF. The CDR3 bases are TGTGCCAGTAGTATAGGCCTAGAATTCCACAATGAGCAGTTCTTC.

The table lists this clone with a few counts. Germline is not matched at one junction end, which may reflect a read error. The rearrangement joins TRBV5-1 to TRBJ2-6; possible D gene TRBD1, 6 bases. The germline gives CDR1 SGHRS, CDR2 YFSETQ. The CDR3 loop spans 18 amino acids. This CDR3 is CDSSLAPQGSSGANVLTF. DNA of the CDR3: TGCGACAGCAGCTTGGCCCCACAGGGAAGCTCTGGGGCCAACGTCCTGACTTTC.

The rearrangement joins TRBV9 to TRBJ2-2; 8 nucleotides line up with TRBD2. Germline CDR1 and CDR2: SGDLS and YYNGEE. The V segment lost 3 bases and the J segment 4 bases; nucleotides outside the gene matches: 2. The CDR3 is 14 residues long. The CDR3 sequence is CASSAGTSTGELFF. The CDR3 coding sequence is TGTGCCAGCAGCGCCGGGACTAGCACCGGGGAGCTGTTTTTT. The complete variable domain, with remaining parts taken from reference TRBV9 and TRBJ2-2, reads DSGVTQTPKHLITATGQRVTLRCSPRSGDLSVYWYQQSLDQGLQFLIQYYNGEERAKGNILERFSAQQFPDLHSELNLSSLELGDSALYFCASSAGTSTGELFFGEGSRLTVL.

By proportion, this clone is medium-sized (0.01 to 0.1%). This chain uses TRBV6-6 with TRBJ2-7, with 10 positions matching TRBD1. V lost 7 bases and J lost 4; bases outside the gene matches: 4. This CDR3 is built from 13 residues. The V gene's germline CDR1 is MNHNY and CDR2 SVGAGI (reference sequence). CDR3 in DNA: TGTGCCAGCAAGGCGGGACAGGGGTACGAGCAGTACTTC. Its protein is CASKAGQGYEQYF.

The chain combines TRBV5-1 with TRBJ1-2, with unresolved D. V shed 4 bases and J shed 2 bases, with 15 bases lying between them. The CDR3 runs 15 residues. The V gene's germline CDR1 is SGHRS and CDR2 YFSETQ. The CDR3 DNA is TGCGCCAGCAGCCTCATTGGCGGAGCAAACTATGGCTACACCTTC. This codes for CASSLIGGANYGYTF.

This clone was detected a few times. The CDR3 loop reads CASSLISGGETQYF. The DNA for the CDR3 is TGTGCCAGCAGCTTGATAAGCGGGGGGGAGACCCAGTACTTC. The chain is built from TRBV5-6 and TRBJ2-5; 9 positions agree with TRBD2. CDR3 size: 14 residues. Germline CDR1 is SGHDT and CDR2 is YYEEEE. V lost 1 base, J lost 5 bases, and 3 bases stayed unmatched.

The chain has TRBV10-3 and TRBJ2-7; D is possibly TRBD1 (6 bases). V was shortened by 8 bases and J by 6 bases, with 14 bases between the two germline ends. CDR3 size: 12 residues. CDR1 ENHRY and CDR2 SYGVKD come from the germline V gene. The CDR3 sequence is CAIVKEGGEQYF. The CDR3 bases are TGTGCCATCGTAAAAGAAGGGGGCGAGCAGTACTTC.

The chain combines TRBV5-1 with TRBJ1-1, with TRBD1 matching over 7 bases. Trimming removed 2 bases from V and 1 base from J; junction bases left unmatched: 5. The germline gives CDR1 SGHRS, CDR2 YFSETQ. This CDR3 is built from 15 residues. The CDR3 reads CASSLQGPTNTEAFF. As DNA, the CDR3 is TGCGCCAGCAGCTTACAGGGGCCAACGAACACTGAAGCTTTCTTT.

This clone was recorded a few times. The V gene is TRBV19, the J gene TRBJ1-1, with a weak D call TRBD1 (5 bases). V was trimmed by 5 bases and J by 5 bases, leaving 12 bases between them. The CDR3 runs to 13 residues. Germline V gene lookup returns CDR1 LNHDA and CDR2 SQIVND (reference sequence). The CDR3 sequence is CASSLPGTTEAFF. CDR3 sequence (DNA): TGTGCCAGTAGTCTTCCGGGGACTACTGAAGCTTTCTTT.

The chain combines TRBV27 with TRBJ1-1; 7 nucleotides line up with TRBD1. The CDR3 is made up of 13 amino acids. The V gene's germline CDR1 is MNHEY and CDR2 SMNVEV (reference sequence). With 3 bases clipped from V and 3 bases from J, the junction kept 1 base outside the gene matches. CDR3 protein: CASSLQGDTEAFF. For the CDR3, the DNA is TGTGCCAGCAGTTTGCAGGGGGACACTGAAGCTTTCTTT.

The chain couples TRBV7-9 to TRBJ1-3; D possibly corresponds to TRBD1 (6 bases). The germline V gene encodes CDR1 SEHNR and CDR2 FQNEAQ (reference sequence). V lost 2 bases, J lost 4 bases, and 12 bases lay in between. This CDR3 has 15 amino acids. The CDR3 nucleotides are TGTGCCAGCAGCTTATCAGGGGCGGCGGGAAACACCATATATTTT. Protein sequence: CASSLSGAAGNTIYF.

This sequence joins TRBV9 and TRBJ2-2; D possibly corresponds to TRBD2 (6 bases). CDR1 is SGDLS and CDR2 is YYNGEE in the germline V gene. V was pared by 0 bases and J by 5 bases, with 11 bases between. The CDR3 has 15 residues. The CDR3 reads CASSVAGGITGELFF. Written as DNA, the CDR3 is TGTGCCAGCAGCGTAGCTGGGGGGATTACCGGGGAGCTGTTTTTT.

This chain joins TRBV11-2 and TRBJ2-7, with 8 positions matching TRBD1. The CDR3 is 15 amino acids. Losses at the gene ends were 4 bases for V and 5 bases for J; bases not matched to a gene: 10. The germline V gene has CDR1 SGHAT and CDR2 FQNNGV. CDR3 amino acids: CASSYRRDRLDEQYF. CDR3 DNA: TGTGCCAGCAGCTACCGCCGGGACAGGCTGGACGAGCAGTACTTC.

The V gene is TRBV5-1, the J gene TRBJ1-5, with 7 bases that match TRBD1. V dropped 5 bases and J dropped 9; count of bases not matched to a gene: 11. CDR1 is SGHRS, CDR2 YFSETQ, per germline. This CDR3 comprises 14 residues. CDR3 amino acids: CASRPDRAQGPQHF. The CDR3 region has the DNA TGCGCCAGCAGACCAGACAGGGCGCAGGGGCCCCAGCATTTT.

This clone appeared a few times. The rearrangement joins TRBV18 to TRBJ2-4, with a tentative D call TRBD1 (5 bases). CDR1 and CDR2 from the germline V gene are KGHSH and LQKENI. V lost 3 bases and J lost 5, with 8 bases in between. The CDR3 covers 13 residues. CDR3 nucleotide sequence: TGTGCCAGCTCACCGGCACAGGAAAACATTCAGTACTTC. Its protein product is CASSPAQENIQYF.

This chain uses TRBV6-1 with TRBJ1-5; 9 bases match TRBD1. V lost 6 bases, J lost 4 bases, and 4 bases stayed unmatched. This CDR3 comprises 14 residues. Per germline, CDR1 MNHNS and CDR2 SASEGT. The CDR3 sequence is CASRQGAWNQPQHF. The CDR3 nucleotides read TGTGCCAGCAGACAGGGGGCTTGGAATCAGCCCCAGCATTTT.

The J gene is TRBJ2-4, the V gene TRBV11-2, with 9 bases lining up with TRBD1. This CDR3 has 15 residues. Germline loops: CDR1 SGHAT, CDR2 FQNNGV. V lost 6 bases, J lost 6 bases, and 9 bases stayed unmatched. The CDR3 sequence: CASRETGGTPNIQYF. As DNA, the CDR3 is TGTGCCAGCAGGGAAACAGGGGGCACACCAAACATTCAGTACTTC. Looking up the rest from reference TRBV11-2 and TRBJ2-4 gives the full variable domain: EAGVAQSPRYKIIEKRQSVAFWCNPISGHATLYWYQQILGQGPKLLIQFQNNGVVDDSQLPKDRFSAERLKGVDSTLKIQPAKLEDSAVYLCASRETGGTPNIQYFGAGTRLSVL.

The chain combines TRBV19 with TRBJ2-3; the D gene is possibly TRBD1 (5 bases). The CDR3 has 15 residues. Germline loops: CDR1 LNHDA, CDR2 SQIVND (reference sequence). V shed 3 bases and J shed 2 bases, with 12 bases lying between them. CDR3 sequence: CASSMTWGPTDTQYF. CDR3 DNA sequence: TGTGCCAGTAGTATGACGTGGGGCCCCACAGATACGCAGTATTTT.

This chain links TRBV10-3 with TRBJ2-2; the match to TRBD1 covers 9 bases. In germline, CDR1 is ENHRY, CDR2 SYGVKD. With 11 bases clipped from V and 6 bases from J, the junction kept 7 bases outside the gene matches. CDR3 length equals 13 residues. The CDR3 reads CAAHRGQSGELFF. CDR3 DNA sequence: TGTGCCGCCCACAGGGGGCAATCCGGGGAGCTGTTTTTT.